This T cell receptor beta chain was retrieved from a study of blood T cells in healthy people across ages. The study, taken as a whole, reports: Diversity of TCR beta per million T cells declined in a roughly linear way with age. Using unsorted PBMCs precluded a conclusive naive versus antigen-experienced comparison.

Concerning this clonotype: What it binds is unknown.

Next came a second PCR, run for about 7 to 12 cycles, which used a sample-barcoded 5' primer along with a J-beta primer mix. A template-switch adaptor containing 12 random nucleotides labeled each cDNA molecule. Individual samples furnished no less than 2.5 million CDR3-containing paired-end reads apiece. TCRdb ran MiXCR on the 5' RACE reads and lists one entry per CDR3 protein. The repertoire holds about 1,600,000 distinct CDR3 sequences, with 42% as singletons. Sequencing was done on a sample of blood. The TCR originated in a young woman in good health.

The CDR3 region has the DNA TGCGCCAGCAGCCCGGAGGCACAACTTTACAATGAGCAGTTCTTC. Protein sequence: CASSPEAQLYNEQFF. This chain uses TRBV5-1 with TRBJ2-1, with D perhaps TRBD2 (5 bases). Trimming took 4 bases from V and 4 from J, leaving 15 bases between them. CDR3 length: 15 residues. Germline assignment: CDR1 SGHRS and CDR2 YFSETQ.